This T cell receptor (beta chain) comes out of a study of blood T cell repertoires in COVID-19. Turning to the study itself: Samples of COVID-19 (acute and convalescent) were obtained from the United States, Italy and Spain. PBMCs, B-cell-depleted T cells, or T cells provided the cDNA or gDNA that made up the material.

Germline lookup yields CDR1 LGHDT and CDR2 YNNKEL (reference sequence). Trimming removed 0 bases from V and 10 bases from J, with 15 bases in between. This CDR3 spans 14 amino acids. Original handling: Reference gene primer amplification gave estimated nucleated cell counts. Sequencing was performed with immunoSEQ multiplex PCR; in TCRdb, only in-frame clones are kept and a portion is missing. V and J calls and clone size come straight from that table; D and trimming were deduced from the DNA. Of tens of thousands of clones listed, about 88% were seen once; the top ten hold approximately 9%. This sequence was found in a human donor in a cohort sampled during active COVID-19. The rearrangement joins TRBV3-1 (or the pseudogene TRBV3-2) to TRBJ1-1; weak D call: TRBD1 (5 bases). Sample: peripheral blood. This chain's CDR3 is CASSQDGARRLAFF. In DNA, the CDR3 is TGTGCCAGCAGCCAAGATGGGGCAAGGAGACTAGCTTTCTTT.